This record covers a single TCR beta chain. The target antigen is unknown. The entry originates in a study of cytomegalovirus exposure and HLA in healthy donors. Germline CDR1 and CDR2: SGHTA and FQGTGA. The CDR3 consists of 14 residues. General study results and limits: Later analysis identified around 15,000 TCR beta sequences associated with HLA alleles, using a false discovery rate threshold of 0.05. TCR beta V segments were, for the most part, productive about 87% or about 30% of the time in an earlier analysis.

The study ran its PCR with 60 Vbeta and 13 Jbeta primers. Assay used: immunoSEQ multiplex PCR; TCRdb lists only in-frame clones, some missing. Of approximately 150,000 clones listed, 84% were seen once; the top ten hold about 1%. What was sequenced was PBMCs. J is TRBJ2-5 and V is TRBV7-3; TRBD2 agrees at 7 bases. The DNA end is a closer match to TRBJ2-7, so the J assignment may be wrong. The clonotype originates from a man younger than 45 in good health and CMV-seronegative. In nucleotides, the CDR3 is TGTGCCAGCAGCCCAACGGGGGGCTCCTACGAGCAGTACTTC. Protein: CASSPTGGSYEQYF.